This T cell receptor (beta chain) was sequenced for a study of shared clonotypes between healthy human individuals. This CDR3 spans 15 amino acids. V was pared by 3 bases and J by 5 bases, with 6 bases of the junction left unmatched. Germline CDR1 is MNHNS and CDR2 is SASEGT. Every subset had its genomic DNA shared out evenly among several immunoSEQ plates. Clones were read by immunoSEQ multiplex PCR, and TCRdb kept only the in-frame ones, dropping some. The table lists approximately 88,000 clones, almost 70% of them singletons, with about half in the top ten. This clone was found a few times. Sequencing was carried out using memory CD8+ T cells sorted from blood. Subset noted: CD45RO+ cells pooled with CCR7-negative TemRA cells. The chain employs TRBV6-1 and TRBJ2-5, with TRBD2 matching 10 bases. The clonotype originates from a man in his thirties or forties in good health. CDR3 residues: CASSDLAGDRETQYF. The CDR3 DNA is TGTGCCAGCAGTGATCTAGCGGGAGATCGGGAGACCCAGTACTTC.